This passage covers 10 T cell receptor beta chains from one sample sequenced in a study of blood T cell repertoires in COVID-19. Produced via immunoSEQ multiplex PCR; TCRdb's table is partial and in-frame only. The sample shows 85,000 to 120,000 clones, around 90% of them seen only once. The sequencing sample was made of peripheral blood. The receptors originated from a man aged 45-65 years with active COVID-19.

The chain carries TRBV2 and TRBJ2-7, with 7 bases aligning to TRBD2. Germline CDR1 SNHLY, CDR2 FYNNEI. The CDR3 sequence is 15 residues long. The V and J ends lost 3 bases and 3 bases, in that order; junction bases with no gene match: 8. The CDR3 reads CASSDRGGSLYEQYF. CDR3 DNA sequence: TGTGCCAGCAGTGACCGCGGGGGTTCCCTCTACGAGCAGTACTTC.

The CDR3 protein is CASSQTSGGAVDTQYF. The CDR3 DNA sequence: TGTGCCAGCAGCCAGACTAGCGGGGGGGCCGTAGATACGCAGTATTTT. The chain recombines TRBV3-1 (or the pseudogene TRBV3-2) with TRBJ2-3; 14 bases align to TRBD2. The V gene's germline CDR1 is LGHDT and CDR2 YNNKEL (reference sequence). The V segment lost 3 bases and the J segment 5 bases; nucleotides outside the gene matches: 4. The CDR3 spans 16 residues.

This clone was recorded once. V usage is TRBV19 and J usage is TRBJ2-4, with D possibly matching TRBD2 (6 bases). CDR1 LNHDA and CDR2 SQIVND come from the germline V gene (reference sequence). Trimming stripped 7 bases from V and 6 bases from J, with 13 bases between. This CDR3 has 13 amino acids. CDR3 loop: CASTPGGLNIQYF. CDR3 bases: TGTGCCAGTACCCCCGGGGGTCTAAACATTCAGTACTTC.

DNA for the CDR3: TGTGCCAGCAGCGCCTCATTCGGCGAGCAGTACTTC. Its translation is CASSASFGEQYF. The genes are TRBV9 and TRBJ2-7; D remains ambiguous. Per the germline V gene, CDR1 is SGDLS and CDR2 is YYNGEE. CDR3 length equals 12 residues. V was trimmed by 3 bases and J by 6 bases, leaving 10 bases between them.

The sample holds a few counts of this clone. The chain joins TRBV11-2 to TRBJ2-1; 7 nucleotides line up with TRBD2. Losses at the gene ends were 2 bases for V and 0 bases for J; bases not matched to a gene: 7. Germline CDR1 is SGHAT and CDR2 is FQNNGV. The length of the CDR3 is 17 residues. The CDR3 DNA reads as TGTGCCAGCAGCTTAAGGTGGGGGGGGAGCTCCTACAATGAGCAGTTCTTC. Translated, it gives CASSLRWGGSSYNEQFF.

This chain joins TRBV4-1 and TRBJ1-1; D perhaps matches TRBD1 (6 bases). Trimming pared 3 bases from V and 5 bases from J, leaving 16 bases between. The CDR3 is 15 residues long. Germline V gene sequence: CDR1 MGHRA, CDR2 YSYEKL. The CDR3 DNA reads TGCGCCAGCAGCCAGACATCCGGGACAAAGACTGAAGCTTTCTTT. Amino acid sequence: CASSQTSGTKTEAFF.

The rearrangement uses TRBV7-2 and TRBJ2-1, with D possibly being TRBD2 (5 bases). Germline V gene sequence: CDR1 SGHTA, CDR2 FQGNSA. CDR3 length: 13 residues. The ends were cut back, 5 bases at V and 6 bases at J, with 11 bases in the middle. CDR3 in amino acids: CASSTDGVNEQFF. The CDR3 bases are TGTGCCAGCAGCACAGACGGGGTCAATGAGCAGTTCTTC.

The chain recombines TRBV15 with TRBJ2-2; 7 positions match TRBD2. Unmatched junction bases numbered 7, after V lost 2 bases and J lost 4 bases. This CDR3 spans 16 amino acids. Germline V lookup: CDR1 LNHNV, CDR2 YYDKDF (reference sequence). CDR3 nucleotide sequence: TGTGCCACCAGCAGATCGCCCGGGGGGATCACCGGGGAGCTGTTTTTT. Translation gives CATSRSPGGITGELFF.

This clone has only one observation. Here the CDR3 reads CASSWERESYEQYF. CDR3 nucleotides: TGCGCCAGCAGCTGGGAGCGGGAGAGCTACGAGCAGTACTTC. The chain is built from TRBV5-1 and TRBJ2-7; 8 bases agree with TRBD2. Germline CDR1 SGHRS, CDR2 YFSETQ. Trimming at V came to 3 bases and at J to 3 bases, leaving 5 bases not matched to a gene. The CDR3 contains 14 residues. The whole variable domain, filled in from reference TRBV5-1 and TRBJ2-7, reads KAGVTQTPRYLIKTRGQQVTLSCSPISGHRSVSWYQQTPGQGLQFLFEYFSETQRNKGNFPGRFSGRQFSNSRSEMNVSTLELGDSALYLCASSWERESYEQYFGPGTRLTVT.

This chain connects TRBV4-3 to TRBJ1-5; D gene ambiguous. Between the trimmed V and J ends, which lost 0 bases and 3 bases, there was a span of 6 bases. The CDR3 contains 14 residues. Per the germline V gene, CDR1 is LGHNA and CDR2 is YSLEER. The CDR3 region is CASSQENSNQPQHF. As DNA, the CDR3 is TGCGCCAGCAGCCAAGAGAACTCCAATCAGCCCCAGCATTTT.